The 22 T cell receptor beta chains listed next were all sequenced from one sample in a study of CD8 T cells in Susac syndrome. After extraction with the RNeasy kit, roughly 0.45 to 1 ug of the RNA was reverse transcribed using random hexamers. From the immunoSEQ multiplex PCR reads, TCRdb called clonotypes with MiXCR, one entry per CDR3 protein. The data hold some 77,000 distinct CDR3 sequences, with roughly 93% observed a single time. The specimen sequenced was CD4+ T cells from PBMCs. The receptor source for this set is a human donor with Susac syndrome.

The V and J genes are TRBV4-2 and TRBJ2-3; 7 bases match TRBD2. The germline V gene has CDR1 LGHNA and CDR2 YNFKEQ. The CDR3 is 13 residues long. V trimming: 5 bases; J trimming: 6 bases; junction bases outside the gene matches: 5. The CDR3 region is CASSVSSGDTQYF. CDR3 sequence (DNA): TGTGCCAGCAGCGTTAGTAGCGGGGATACGCAGTATTTT.

The V gene is TRBV19, the J gene TRBJ2-3; no definite D call. V lost 4 bases and J 2 bases, leaving 13 bases between the germline ends. The CDR3 is made up of 15 amino acids. Germline V gene lookup returns CDR1 LNHDA and CDR2 SQIVND (reference sequence). CDR3 amino acids: CASSTSQAFTDTQYF. CDR3 coding DNA: TGTGCCAGTAGTACTAGTCAGGCCTTCACAGATACGCAGTATTTT.

J is TRBJ2-7 and V is TRBV6-2 or TRBV6-3; a weak D match, TRBD2 (5 bases). The V end was cut by 7 bases, the J end by 5 bases, with 18 bases between. The CDR3 has 14 residues. CDR1 and CDR2 from the germline V gene are MNHEY and SVGEGT. The CDR3 is CASKALRAANEQYF. CDR3 sequence (DNA): TGTGCCAGCAAAGCCTTGAGGGCGGCCAACGAGCAGTACTTC.

The gene calls are TRBV20-1 and TRBJ2-7; 9 bases are a match to TRBD2. There are 14 residues in the CDR3. V lost 6 bases to trimming and J lost 2 bases; unmatched junction nucleotides: 8. Germline V CDR1 and CDR2: DFQATT, SNEGSKA (reference sequence). The CDR3 loop reads CSARAGGSTYEQYF. CDR3 sequence (DNA): TGCAGTGCACGAGCGGGGGGCTCTACCTACGAGCAGTACTTC.

The V call is TRBV4-3, the J call TRBJ2-7; D is possibly TRBD1 or TRBD2 (5 bases each). Per germline, CDR1 LGHNA and CDR2 YSLEER. Deletions cut 4 bases from V and 3 bases from J, with 13 bases between. The CDR3 has 14 amino acids. The CDR3 DNA reads TGCGCCAGCAGCCTACGACCGGGACGCTACGAGCAGTACTTC. Residues: CASSLRPGRYEQYF.

With respect to this clonotype: A read error may produce the germline difference seen at one junction end. This chain connects TRBV7-9 to TRBJ2-3; 7 bases agree with TRBD2. Germline V CDR1 and CDR2: SEHNR, FQNEAQ (reference sequence). CDR3 length equals 16 residues. The CDR3 is CASSLVGGAGPGVRNF. In DNA, the CDR3 is TGTGCCAGCAGCTTAGTTGGCGGAGCGGGACCCGGCGTAAGGAATTTT.

The chain has TRBV5-1 and TRBJ2-4, with D perhaps assigned TRBD1 or TRBD2 (6 bases each). The CDR3 consists of 17 residues. The V and J ends lost 3 bases and 3 bases respectively, with 19 bases between them. The germline V gene encodes CDR1 SGHRS and CDR2 YFSETQ. The CDR3 protein is CASSWAGRGLGKNIQYF. The CDR3 coding sequence is TGCGCCAGCAGCTGGGCGGGACGGGGGCTCGGCAAAAACATTCAGTACTTC.

This rearrangement joins TRBV5-1 to TRBJ2-5, with TRBD1 matching 8 bases. Looked up from germline, CDR1 is SGHRS and CDR2 is YFSETQ. This CDR3 has 14 residues. V lost 2 bases to trimming and J lost 5 bases; unmatched junction nucleotides: 5. CDR3 region: CASSFTGGAETQYF. CDR3 nucleotides: TGCGCCAGCAGCTTCACAGGGGGAGCGGAGACCCAGTACTTC.

The chain recombines TRBV20-1 with TRBJ1-2; D gene uncertain. The V gene's germline CDR1 is DFQATT and CDR2 SNEGSKA (reference sequence). This CDR3 is 14 amino acids long. V lost 6 bases and J 4 bases, leaving 18 bases between the germline ends. For the CDR3, the DNA is TGCAGTGCCAAGGGCACCCAGGAGGGCTATGGCTACACCTTC. Translating it yields CSAKGTQEGYGYTF.

This chain connects TRBV24-1 to TRBJ1-1; D gene unclear. The germline CDR1 and CDR2 sequences are KGHDR and SFDVKD. The CDR3 covers 15 residues. V dropped 2 bases and J dropped 1 base, with 10 bases sitting between them. The CDR3 region has the DNA TGTGCCACCAGTGATTCCACGGGAGGGAACACTGAAGCTTTCTTT. Encoded protein: CATSDSTGGNTEAFF.

The rearrangement links TRBV15 to TRBJ2-2; D is unclear. V lost 0 bases, J lost 0 bases, and 2 bases lay in between. The CDR3 length is 14 residues. Germline CDR1 is LNHNV and CDR2 is YYDKDF (reference sequence). The CDR3 is CATSRDANTGELFF. Written as DNA, the CDR3 is TGTGCCACCAGCAGAGATGCGAACACCGGGGAGCTGTTTTTT.

The chain joins TRBV3-1 to TRBJ2-1; TRBD1 is a possible D gene (5 bases). The germline V gene encodes CDR1 LGHDT and CDR2 YNNKEL (reference sequence). This CDR3 is 16 amino acids long. Deletions cut 4 bases from V and 4 bases from J, with 17 bases between. In nucleotides, the CDR3 is TGTGCCAGCAGCCCCTGGGGCAGCCCAACGTACAATGAGCAGTTCTTC. It specifies CASSPWGSPTYNEQFF.

V is TRBV3-1 and J is TRBJ1-1, with 9 bases identical to TRBD1. V trimming: 4 bases; J trimming: 5 bases; junction bases outside the gene matches: 11. Germline V gene sequence: CDR1 LGHDT, CDR2 YNNKEL (reference sequence). There are 16 residues in the CDR3. The CDR3 reads CASSPWRTGAWTEAFF. The CDR3 coding sequence is TGTGCCAGCAGCCCGTGGCGGACAGGGGCCTGGACTGAAGCTTTCTTT.

The genes are TRBV29-1 and TRBJ1-2; 9 bases match TRBD1. V dropped 7 bases and J dropped 7; count of bases not matched to a gene: 10. This CDR3 has 13 residues. Germline assignment: CDR1 SQVTM and CDR2 ANQGSEA. The chain's CDR3 is CSGRRDRESGYTF. For the CDR3, the DNA is TGCAGCGGGAGAAGGGACAGGGAAAGTGGCTACACCTTC.

The chain has TRBV7-3 and TRBJ2-1; the D gene could be TRBD1 or TRBD2 (5 bases each). This CDR3 has 13 amino acids. V lost 4 bases, J lost 6 bases, and 10 bases lay in between. CDR1 SGHTA and CDR2 FQGTGA come from the germline V gene. CDR3 DNA sequence: TGTGCCAGCAGCTCGGGGCCCGGCAATGAGCAGTTCTTC. Protein: CASSSGPGNEQFF. Full variable domain (missing parts from reference TRBV7-3 and TRBJ2-1): GAGVSQTPSNKVTEKGKYVELRCDPISGHTALYWYRQSLGQGPEFLIYFQGTGAADDSGLPNDRFFAVRPEGSVSTLKIQRTERGDSAVYLCASSSGPGNEQFFGPGTRLTVL.

V gene TRBV6-5 combines with J gene TRBJ1-6; unclear D gene. This CDR3 spans 15 amino acids. Trimming left V 8 bases short and J 9 bases short, with 20 bases between. Germline V gene data show CDR1 as MNHEY and CDR2 as SVGAGI. The CDR3 region has the DNA TGTGCCAGCTCTTCCTCTCCCCAGACCCGTTCACCCCTCCACTTT. Its protein product is CASSSSPQTRSPLHF.

The CDR3 loop is CAWSVRATNVNYGYTF. CDR3 nucleotides: TGTGCCTGGAGTGTACGGGCAACCAATGTTAACTATGGCTACACCTTC. The gene calls are TRBV30 and TRBJ1-2; no reliable D call. Per germline, CDR1 GTSNPN and CDR2 SVGIG (reference sequence). This CDR3 comprises 16 residues. V lost 0 bases, J lost 1 base, and 15 bases lay in between.

The V and J genes are TRBV20-1 and TRBJ1-5, with 9 bases that match TRBD1. V was clipped by 4 bases and J by 2 bases; unmatched bases: 9. The CDR3 covers 16 residues. Germline lookup yields CDR1 DFQATT and CDR2 SNEGSKA (reference sequence). The CDR3 DNA follows: TGCAGTGCTATCCGGGACAGGGAATACGGCAATCAGCCCCAGCATTTT. Translation: CSAIRDREYGNQPQHF.

This rearrangement joins TRBV3-1 to TRBJ1-2, with a possible D match to TRBD1 (5 bases). CDR3 length: 16 amino acids. CDR1 LGHDT and CDR2 YNNKEL come from the germline V gene (reference sequence). V was shortened by 5 bases and J by 4 bases, with 20 bases between the two germline ends. Here the CDR3 reads CASSYLGSGRTYGYTF. CDR3 in DNA: TGTGCCAGCAGCTATTTGGGGTCAGGGAGAACCTATGGCTACACCTTC.

V is TRBV14 and J is TRBJ1-6; D is perhaps TRBD1 (5 bases). CDR1 SGHDN and CDR2 FVKESK come from the germline V gene. Trimming left V 1 base short and J 11 bases short, with 15 bases between. This CDR3 is built from 15 residues. This chain's CDR3 is CASSQVGTALAPLHF. CDR3 sequence (DNA): TGTGCCAGCAGCCAAGTGGGGACGGCTTTGGCACCCCTCCACTTT.

V is TRBV28 and J is TRBJ1-2; a possible D gene is TRBD1 (5 bases). The germline V gene encodes CDR1 MDHEN and CDR2 SYDVKM. The V end was cut by 4 bases, the J end by 2 bases, with 14 bases between. There are 15 residues in the CDR3. For the CDR3, the DNA is TGTGCCAGCAGTTCTTACAGGTACCCGAACTATGGCTACACCTTC. Translating it yields CASSSYRYPNYGYTF.

The V gene is TRBV30, the J gene TRBJ1-5; 7 bases are shared with TRBD1. Germline V gene sequence: CDR1 GTSNPN, CDR2 SVGIG (reference sequence). The CDR3 loop spans 15 amino acids. J lost 3 bases, V lost 1 base, and 6 bases had no gene match. The CDR3 nucleotides read TGTGCCTGGAGTGCCTCCGGGACAGTCAATCAGCCCCAGCATTTT. Residues: CAWSASGTVNQPQHF.